One and the same sample provided the 9 T cell receptor beta chains below, sequenced in a study of shared clonotypes between healthy human individuals. The method was immunoSEQ multiplex PCR; TCRdb's version includes in-frame clones alone and lacks a portion of them. The sample lists 400,000 to 600,000 clones, about 76% seen once, with roughly 13% in the top ten. The sequenced sample was PBMCs. The source of these receptors is a woman aged 40 to 50 in good health. Some clones in this sample may be carry-over from other donors' samples.

The chain is built from TRBV14 and TRBJ2-7, with 7 bases aligning to TRBD2. The length of the CDR3 is 12 residues. V was clipped by 4 bases and J by 7 bases; unmatched bases: 4. The germline CDR1 and CDR2 sequences are SGHDN and FVKESK. CDR3 residues: CASSPSGGEQYF. As DNA, the CDR3 is TGTGCCAGCAGCCCCTCGGGGGGAGAGCAGTACTTC. Complete variable domain (other parts from reference TRBV14 and TRBJ2-7): EAGVTQFPSHSVIEKGQTVTLRCDPISGHDNLYWYRRVMGKEIKFLLHFVKESKQDESGMPNNRFLAERTGGTYSTLKVQPAELEDSGVYFCASSPSGGEQYFGPGTRLTVT.

V usage is TRBV2 and J usage is TRBJ1-2; 8 bases are a match to TRBD1. The ends lost 6 bases at V and 5 bases at J; junction bases unmatched: 8. This CDR3 region has 14 residues. CDR1 SNHLY and CDR2 FYNNEI come from the germline V gene. The CDR3 sequence is CASRLDRATYGYTF. The CDR3 DNA follows: TGTGCCAGCAGACTGGACAGGGCCACTTATGGCTACACCTTC.

V gene TRBV18 combines with J gene TRBJ1-5, with D possibly TRBD1 on 6 matching bases. The germline V and J ends were trimmed by 3 bases and 9 bases, with 15 bases remaining between them. This CDR3 is built from 14 residues. Per the germline V gene, CDR1 is KGHSH and CDR2 is LQKENI. The CDR3 DNA reads TGTGCCAGCTCACCTAGACAGGAAATCGGGCCCCAGCATTTT. Protein: CASSPRQEIGPQHF.

Written as DNA, the CDR3 is TGTGCCAGCAGCGTAGGACAGGAAGGCTCCTACGAGCAGTACTTC. It yields the protein CASSVGQEGSYEQYF. The V and J genes are TRBV9 and TRBJ2-7; maybe TRBD1 (6 bases). Trimming removed 0 bases from V and 0 bases from J, with 10 bases in between. The V gene's germline CDR1 is SGDLS and CDR2 YYNGEE. The CDR3 covers 15 residues.

V and J are TRBV21-1 and TRBJ1-5. TRBV21-1 is a listed pseudogene. The CDR3 sequence is 14 residues long. CDR3 sequence reads: CASSVAGGGQPQHF. The CDR3 region has the DNA TGTGCCAGCAGCGTGGCAGGGGGGGGCCAGCCCCAGCATTTT.

V is TRBV7-2 and J is TRBJ2-7, with a possible D match to TRBD2 (5 bases). V shed 5 bases and J shed 0 bases, with 8 bases lying between them. The CDR3 length is 13 residues. CDR1 and CDR2 from the germline V gene are SGHTA and FQGNSA. Here the CDR3 reads CASSTRSSYEQYF. The CDR3 bases are TGTGCCAGCAGCACTAGGAGCTCCTACGAGCAGTACTTC.

The chain has TRBV28 and TRBJ2-1; 7 bases are shared with TRBD2. CDR1 and CDR2 from the germline V gene are MDHEN and SYDVKM. CDR3 length equals 14 residues. V shed 3 bases and J 4 bases; nucleotides not matched to a gene: 3. CDR3 sequence: CASSLTSMYNEQFF. The DNA for the CDR3 is TGTGCCAGCAGTTTGACTAGCATGTACAATGAGCAGTTCTTC.

This chain uses TRBV5-4 with TRBJ2-5; 13 nucleotides match TRBD2. The end of the DNA is better explained by TRBJ2-7, so the J call may be wrong. The CDR3 has 14 residues. Germline V gene data show CDR1 as SGHNT and CDR2 as YYREEE (reference sequence). The CDR3 spells CASSQGLAGDEQYF. The DNA for the CDR3 is TGTGCCAGCAGCCAAGGACTAGCGGGAGACGAGCAGTACTTC.

The chain carries TRBV6-5 and TRBJ1-1; possibly TRBD1 for D (6 bases). This CDR3 has 12 amino acids. V was trimmed by 6 bases and J by 10 bases, leaving 15 bases between them. CDR1 is MNHEY and CDR2 is SVGAGI in the germline V gene. CDR3 nucleotide sequence: TGTGCCAGCAGCCCACTACAGGGATCAGCTTTCTTT. Translated: CASSPLQGSAFF.